The 8 T cell receptor beta chains below all came from one sample that was sequenced in a study of post-analysis software for immune sequencing data (dated by TCRdb to about 2015). For these TCRs, the target antigens are not known. Broader findings and caveats from the paper: Roughly 5 TRBV segments, including TRBV5-6, TRBV5-1 and TRBV20-1, were significantly more frequent in patients than controls.

The method behind the library was PCR. TCRdb names Illumina HiSeq 2500 as the instrument used. To reduce PCR and sequencing biases, unique molecular identifiers were incorporated into the TCR beta cDNA libraries. The raw public data were reprocessed by TCRdb itself: fastp quality trimming at Q25, MiXCR clonotype calling, in-frame beta chains only. Rows with one shared CDR3 protein collapse into an entry with the most common genes and DNA. This sample holds 600,000 to 750,000 distinct CDR3 sequences; 59% were observed only once. The ten biggest clones cover approximately 10% of the sample. Sequenced sample: blood. The receptors come from a girl aged 2 to 10 with multiple sclerosis.

CDR3 DNA sequence: TGCAGTGCTCCTCCCCAACTAGCGGGAGGCTCCTACGAGCAGTACTTC. Its protein is CSAPPQLAGGSYEQYF. The chain couples TRBV20-1 to TRBJ2-7; 12 nucleotides align to TRBD2. The CDR3 totals 16 residues. J was trimmed by 0 bases and V by 5 bases; bases with no gene match: 8. Germline V gene lookup returns CDR1 DFQATT and CDR2 SNEGSKA (reference sequence).

The CDR3 sequence is CATSDPLSPEQFF. The CDR3 DNA sequence: TGTGCCACCAGTGATCCCCTGTCACCTGAGCAGTTCTTC. The chain couples TRBV24-1 to TRBJ2-1; no definite D call. The germline gives CDR1 KGHDR, CDR2 SFDVKD. The V gene lost 3 bases and the J gene lost 9 bases, with 11 bases spanning the gap. The length of the CDR3 is 13 residues.

In its sample, this clonotype was seen once. This sequence joins TRBV20-1 and TRBJ2-2, with a tentative D call TRBD1 (6 bases). V was shortened by 2 bases and J by 2 bases, with 9 bases between the two germline ends. Per the germline V gene, CDR1 is DFQATT and CDR2 is SNEGSKA (reference sequence). CDR3 length equals 14 residues. The chain's CDR3 is CSARQGHNTGELFF. The DNA of the CDR3 is TGCAGTGCTAGACAGGGGCACAACACCGGGGAGCTGTTTTTT.

There are a few counts of this clonotype. The chain couples TRBV3-1 to TRBJ2-1; tentative D call: TRBD2 (6 bases). Germline V gene sequence: CDR1 LGHDT, CDR2 YNNKEL (reference sequence). The CDR3 covers 17 residues. V gave up 0 bases and J gave up 2 bases, with 14 bases separating them. The CDR3 here is CASSQDAGPPPYNEQFF. DNA for the CDR3: TGTGCCAGCAGCCAAGACGCGGGGCCCCCACCCTACAATGAGCAGTTCTTC.

This chain joins TRBV28 and TRBJ2-3; possible D gene TRBD1, 6 bases. The CDR3 length is 12 residues. Trimming took off 8 bases at V and 4 bases at J, with 10 bases between the two ends. Germline CDR1 is MDHEN and CDR2 is SYDVKM. CDR3 sequence: CASSGVADTQYF. In DNA, the CDR3 is TGTGCCAGCTCAGGGGTGGCAGATACGCAGTATTTT. Full variable domain (missing parts from reference TRBV28 and TRBJ2-3): DVKVTQSSRYLVKRTGEKVFLECVQDMDHENMFWYRQDPGLGLRLIYFSYDVKMKEKGDIPEGYSVSREKKERFSLILESASTNQTSMYLCASSGVADTQYFGPGTRLTVL.

This chain joins TRBV12-3 or TRBV12-4 and TRBJ2-1, with D tentatively TRBD1 or TRBD2 (5 bases each). The CDR3 runs to 11 residues. Trimming removed 5 bases at V and 15 bases at J, with 14 bases between. As DNA, the CDR3 is TGTGCCAGCAGTACCGGGACGGCTGGGTTCTTC. Translating it yields CASSTGTAGFF.

For the CDR3, the DNA is TGCAGCGTCACGGGGGCATCGAACACTGAAGCTTTCTTT. Amino acids: CSVTGASNTEAFF. The chain employs TRBV29-1 and TRBJ1-1; a weak D match, TRBD1 (6 bases). This CDR3 is built from 13 residues. The germline CDR1 and CDR2 sequences are SQVTM and ANQGSEA. Deletions cut 6 bases from V and 1 base from J, with 12 bases between.

The V gene is TRBV6-5, the J gene TRBJ1-6; D perhaps matches TRBD1 (5 bases). Trimming stripped 6 bases from V and 10 bases from J, with 22 bases between. This CDR3 contains 16 residues. Per germline, CDR1 MNHEY and CDR2 SVGAGI. The CDR3 DNA reads TGTGCCAGCAGCCCCGAAGGGGTGGGGTTACGGTCACCCCTCCACTTT. Translation gives CASSPEGVGLRSPLHF.